The 20 T cell receptor beta chains presented below share a single source sample, sequenced in a study of blood T cell repertoires in COVID-19. Produced via immunoSEQ multiplex PCR; TCRdb's table is partial and in-frame only. The repertoire holds about 150,000 clones, 75% to 85% seen once, with almost 10% in the top ten. Sequenced: peripheral blood. The receptor set was obtained from a woman in her forties or fifties with acute or convalescent COVID-19.

The chain employs TRBV14 and TRBJ2-1, with TRBD2 matching 7 bases. J gave up 4 bases and V 5 bases, and 5 bases lay outside the gene matches. CDR3 length: 14 amino acids. In germline, CDR1 is SGHDN, CDR2 FVKESK. CDR3: CASSVAGRYNEQFF. As DNA, the CDR3 is TGTGCCAGCAGCGTAGCGGGCCGGTACAATGAGCAGTTCTTC.

This chain links TRBV19 with TRBJ1-4, with 8 bases aligning to TRBD1. CDR3 length equals 14 residues. The germline V gene has CDR1 LNHDA and CDR2 SQIVND (reference sequence). V dropped 3 bases and J dropped 10; count of bases not matched to a gene: 7. CDR3 sequence (DNA): TGTGCCAGTAGTATCCCCGGGACAGGTGGAAAACTGTTTTTT. Its translation: CASSIPGTGGKLFF.

The V and J genes are TRBV7-2 and TRBJ1-2; 8 positions agree with TRBD1. V was pared by 6 bases and J by 8 bases, with 8 bases of the junction left unmatched. There are 13 residues in the CDR3. Germline loops: CDR1 SGHTA, CDR2 FQGNSA. CDR3: CASRPTDRGGYTF. The CDR3 DNA reads TGTGCCAGCAGACCTACCGACAGGGGAGGCTACACCTTC.

The chain combines TRBV28 with TRBJ2-3, with 10 bases that match TRBD2. V was clipped by 6 bases and J by 0 bases; unmatched bases: 9. Germline loops: CDR1 MDHEN, CDR2 SYDVKM. This CDR3 has 17 residues. The CDR3 nucleotides are TGTGCCAGCAGCCCACCTAGCGGGGGAGGAAGCACAGATACGCAGTATTTT. Protein sequence: CASSPPSGGGSTDTQYF.

The V and J genes are TRBV2 and TRBJ2-2; 9 nucleotides line up with TRBD1. CDR3 length: 15 residues. J gave up 5 bases and V 4 bases, and 5 bases lay outside the gene matches. The germline V gene has CDR1 SNHLY and CDR2 FYNNEI. The CDR3 sequence is CASSAGTGRTGELFF. CDR3 nucleotides: TGTGCCAGCAGTGCCGGGACAGGGCGAACCGGGGAGCTGTTTTTT.

A single count supports this clone. The chain employs TRBV9 and TRBJ2-1; 13 bases line up with TRBD2. The trim removed 6 bases at V and 1 base at J, leaving 10 bases unmatched. The CDR3 loop spans 18 amino acids. Germline V gene data show CDR1 as SGDLS and CDR2 as YYNGEE. DNA of the CDR3: TGTGCCAGCAACCTCGGACTAGCGGGGGTTTCGTCCTACAATGAGCAGTTCTTC. Translation gives CASNLGLAGVSSYNEQFF.

This clone has just one count. CDR3 in DNA: TGCGCCAGCAGCCATACGACAGGGAGTGGCTACACCTTC. This sequence encodes CASSHTTGSGYTF. The chain combines TRBV5-1 with TRBJ1-2; 7 nucleotides align to TRBD1. Germline assignment: CDR1 SGHRS and CDR2 YFSETQ. The V segment lost 4 bases and the J segment 7 bases; nucleotides outside the gene matches: 7. This CDR3 is built from 13 residues.

The chain uses TRBV7-2 and TRBJ2-5, with 7 bases identical to TRBD2. Trimming took 5 bases from V and 3 from J; bases not matched to a gene: 9. The CDR3 has 15 residues. Germline CDR1 is SGHTA and CDR2 is FQGNSA. CDR3 sequence (DNA): TGTGCCAGCAGCCTGAATGCGGGAGTGGAAGAGACCCAGTACTTC. Protein product: CASSLNAGVEETQYF.

The chain couples TRBV7-2 to TRBJ1-3, with D possibly matching TRBD1 (6 bases). Germline CDR1 SGHTA, CDR2 FQGNSA. V gave up 5 bases and J gave up 0 bases, with 17 bases separating them. This CDR3 has 17 amino acids. DNA for the CDR3: TGTGCCAGCAGCCTAAACCCCCGGACAGTCTCTGGAAACACCATATATTTT. This gives the protein CASSLNPRTVSGNTIYF.

This clone appeared a few times. V gene TRBV7-3 combines with J gene TRBJ2-5, with TRBD2 matching over 7 bases. The germline CDR1 and CDR2 sequences are SGHTA and FQGTGA. With 5 bases clipped from V and 6 bases from J, the junction kept 6 bases outside the gene matches. This CDR3 contains 13 residues. The chain's CDR3 is CASSPGGTQTQYF. As DNA, the CDR3 is TGTGCCAGCAGCCCCGGGGGGACGCAGACCCAGTACTTC.

This rearrangement joins TRBV4-2 to TRBJ2-1; 11 bases match TRBD2. V shed 1 base, J shed 4 bases, and the junction held 12 bases outside the gene matches. The CDR3 is 19 residues long. Germline V gives CDR1 LGHNA, CDR2 YNFKEQ. CDR3 in amino acids: CASSQGVAGGPGLYNEQFF. The CDR3 DNA is TGTGCCAGCAGCCAAGGGGTAGCGGGAGGGCCGGGGTTATACAATGAGCAGTTCTTC.

The chain is built from TRBV5-4 and TRBJ2-3; the match to TRBD2 covers 10 bases. J was trimmed by 1 base and V by 5 bases; bases with no gene match: 4. Germline V gene data show CDR1 as SGHNT and CDR2 as YYREEE (reference sequence). The CDR3 has 15 amino acids. The CDR3 loop is CASSSGTSGTDTQYF. CDR3 nucleotides: TGTGCCAGCAGTTCCGGGACTAGCGGCACAGATACGCAGTATTTT.

This clone was picked up one time. V gene TRBV4-1 combines with J gene TRBJ1-1, with D unresolved. The CDR3 has 15 residues. Looked up from germline, CDR1 is MGHRA and CDR2 is YSYEKL. Trimming cost V 0 bases and J 5 bases, with 13 bases left between them. The CDR3 sequence: CASSQDLTVRTEAFF. The DNA for the CDR3 is TGCGCCAGCAGCCAAGATCTCACAGTACGTACTGAAGCTTTCTTT.

The chain couples TRBV7-9 to TRBJ2-1; 10 bases agree with TRBD2. CDR3 size: 15 residues. Losses at the gene ends were 2 bases for V and 9 bases for J; bases not matched to a gene: 7. CDR1 and CDR2 from the germline V gene are SEHNR and FQNEAQ (reference sequence). The CDR3, as DNA: TGTGCCAGCAGCTTAAATCTAGCGGGAGCTGGTGAGCAGTTCTTC. It yields the protein CASSLNLAGAGEQFF.

The chain uses TRBV7-3 and TRBJ2-1, with D perhaps TRBD2 (6 bases). CDR3 length: 13 amino acids. CDR1 is SGHTA and CDR2 is FQGTGA in the germline V gene. V lost 3 bases, J lost 9 bases, and 12 bases lay in between. CDR3 coding DNA: TGTGCCAGCAGCTTTGGCGGGGACGGTGAGCAGTTCTTC. This encodes CASSFGGDGEQFF.

The chain employs TRBV5-1 and TRBJ2-7; D may be TRBD2 (5 bases). Trimming took off 0 bases at V and 1 base at J, with 11 bases between the two ends. This CDR3 is built from 15 residues. Looked up from germline, CDR1 is SGHRS and CDR2 is YFSETQ. CDR3 region: CASSLGTVRSYEQYF. CDR3 sequence (DNA): TGCGCCAGCAGCTTGGGGACTGTCCGATCCTACGAGCAGTACTTC.

V gene TRBV19 combines with J gene TRBJ2-2; the match to TRBD1 covers 7 bases. The CDR3 consists of 14 residues. J was trimmed by 6 bases and V by 6 bases; bases with no gene match: 7. The V gene's germline CDR1 is LNHDA and CDR2 SQIVND (reference sequence). The CDR3: CASRDRVLAGELFF. The CDR3 nucleotides read TGTGCCAGTAGAGACAGGGTGCTCGCCGGGGAGCTGTTTTTT.

The gene calls are TRBV7-2 and TRBJ2-3; D call uncertain. Looked up from germline, CDR1 is SGHTA and CDR2 is FQGNSA. V shed 1 base and J shed 0 bases, with 8 bases lying between them. CDR3 length equals 15 residues. The CDR3 DNA follows: TGTGCCAGCAGCTTAGATCACTTTAGCACAGATACGCAGTATTTT. Translating gives CASSLDHFSTDTQYF.

V is TRBV12-3 or TRBV12-4 and J is TRBJ1-2, with D possibly being TRBD1 (6 bases). The V gene lost 5 bases and the J gene lost 6 bases, with 13 bases spanning the gap. This CDR3 spans 13 amino acids. The CDR3 DNA follows: TGTGCCAGCAGTGGTATACAGGGAGATGGCTACACCTTC. Translating gives CASSGIQGDGYTF.

This clone was detected only once. This rearrangement joins TRBV4-3 to TRBJ2-7, with TRBD1 matching 9 bases. Unmatched junction bases numbered 7, after V lost 1 base and J lost 6 bases. Germline V lookup: CDR1 LGHNA, CDR2 YSLEER. The CDR3 has 15 residues. CDR3 region: CASSQVGQGPTEQYF. The CDR3 region has the DNA TGCGCCAGCAGCCAAGTGGGACAGGGACCTACCGAGCAGTACTTC.